A selection of T cell receptor beta chains follows, all from one sample in a study of CD4 T cells in relation to SARS-CoV-2 and coronaviruses. Profiled with immunoSEQ multiplex PCR; TCRdb holds only in-frame clones, not every one. The data show around 16,000 clones, roughly 78% seen once. These TCRs' antigens remain unknown. Sequenced sample: CD4+ T cells from PBMCs, cultured in vitro. The source is a human donor in good health. Both conserved end residues are part of each CDR3. The order of the fields is V gene, D gene, CDR3 length, J gene, clone size, CDR3 DNA, CDR3 protein. A D gene is named only where the DNA matches it firmly. Rows may omit the clone size; those that give it use once, few, many or a size class.

>TRBV24-1|TRBD1|13|TRBJ1-2|-
TGTGCCACCAGTGATGGACAGGGGGACGGCTACACCTTC
CATSDGQGDGYTF
>TRBV3-1/TRBV3-2|-|16|TRBJ2-7|-
TGTGCCAGCAGCCCGATTGAGGGAGCGATCTTCTACGAGCAGTACTTC
CASSPIEGAIFYEQYF
>TRBV19|-|13|TRBJ1-3|-
TGTGCCACCAGACTTTACTCTGGAAACACCATATATTTT
CATRLYSGNTIYF
>TRBV18|-|14|TRBJ2-7|-
TGTGCCAGCTCACCAGGAGGGGGCACCTACGAGCAGTACTTC
CASSPGGGTYEQYF
>TRBV6-2/TRBV6-3|TRBD1|15|TRBJ1-5|-
TGTGCCAGCAGTGCGGGACAGATTAGCAATCAGCCCCAGCATTTT
CASSAGQISNQPQHF
>TRBV5-4|-|13|TRBJ1-1|-
TGTGCCAGCAGATTTGACCCAAACACTGAAGCTTTCTTT
CASRFDPNTEAFF
>TRBV10-3|-|11|TRBJ1-2|-
TGTGCCATCCGGCAGAACTATGGCTACACCTTC
CAIRQNYGYTF
>TRBV25-1|-|11|TRBJ2-2|-
TGTGCCAGCAAACAGTTCGGGGAGCTGTTTTTT
CASKQFGELFF
>TRBV4-1|-|21|TRBJ1-5|-
TGCGCCAGCAGCCAAGAGAGGAGTCTCTTACAATCGGGGGCGAGCAATCAGCCCCAGCATTTT
CASSQERSLLQSGASNQPQHF
>TRBV4-1|TRBD2|16|TRBJ2-7|-
TGCGCCAGCAGCCAAGAGACTAGCGGGACGTTCCACGAGCAGTACTTC
CASSQETSGTFHEQYF
>TRBV5-1|-|16|TRBJ2-2|few
TGCGCCAGCAGTCCCGGGACGAACTCTCGCGCCGGGGAGCTGTTTTTT
CASSPGTNSRAGELFF
>TRBV30|-|15|TRBJ1-5|-
TGTGCCTGGAGTGTCCAGACTGTAAGCAATCAGCCCCAGCATTTT
CAWSVQTVSNQPQHF
>TRBV11-2|-|12|TRBJ1-2|-
TGTGCCAGCAGCTCCCGGGGCCCGGGCTACACCTTC
CASSSRGPGYTF
>TRBV6-5|-|14|TRBJ2-5|-
TGTGCCAGCAGTTATAGGAGGATGTGGGAGACCCAGTACTTC
CASSYRRMWETQYF
>TRBV24-1|TRBD2|15|TRBJ2-3|-
TGTGCCACCAGGGGCGCGGGAGCTAGCACAGATACGCAGTATTTT
CATRGAGASTDTQYF
>TRBV27|-|16|TRBJ2-3|-
TGTGCCAGCAGCCATCCTCCAGGGGCCTACACAGATACGCAGTATTTT
CASSHPPGAYTDTQYF
>TRBV19|TRBD2|16|TRBJ2-3|-
TGTGCCAGTAGTGTGAAAGCGGGAGGGTACCCAGATACGCAGTATTTT
CASSVKAGGYPDTQYF
>TRBV2|-|13|TRBJ2-5|-
TGTGCCAGCAGTGCGCGGCGGGGCGAGACCCAGTACTTC
CASSARRGETQYF
>TRBV5-1|TRBD2|14|TRBJ2-5|-
TGCGCCAGCAGCATAACGACTAGCATGGAGACCCAGTACTTC
CASSITTSMETQYF
>TRBV10-3|-|15|TRBJ1-4|-
TGTGCCATCAGTGAGAGGGGCAGGGATAATGAAAAACTGTTTTTT
CAISERGRDNEKLFF
>TRBV24-1|TRBD1|13|TRBJ1-1|-
TGTGCCACCAGACAGGGGACGAACACTGAAGCTTTCTTT
CATRQGTNTEAFF
>TRBV18|TRBD2|19|TRBJ2-6|once
TGTGCCAGCTCACCCAGCGTGGCTAGCGGGAGGACTGGGGCCAACGTCCTGACTTTC
CASSPSVASGRTGANVLTF
>TRBV2|-|14|TRBJ2-1|-
TGTGCCAGTACGATCCCAACTCCCTACAATGAGCAGTTCTTC
CASTIPTPYNEQFF